Listed below are T cell receptor beta chains from one sample, sequenced in a study of identical twins. TCRdb reanalysed the 5' RACE reads using MiXCR and keeps one entry per CDR3 protein. Of 470,000 or so distinct CDR3 sequences in the sample, 20% to 25% are singletons; the top ten hold just under 3%. This same sample was also taken into another study, of T cells expressing NK-cell markers.

The sequenced sample was CD4+ T cells sorted from blood. These receptors all stem from a woman aged 18 to 35 in good health. Each CDR3 is given with its conserved first and last residue.

TRBJ2-7	TRBV18	CASSPQEFYEQYF
TRBJ2-7	TRBV20-1	CSASGIEYEQYF
TRBJ1-1	TRBV10-3	CAGGGGGTEAFF
TRBJ1-1	TRBV6-5	CASTFEAFF
TRBJ2-7	TRBV20-1	CSARDWGSSNYEQYF
TRBJ2-7	TRBV7-7	CASSPSMWNEQYF
TRBJ2-7	TRBV6-5	CASSYSTTGVYEQYF
TRBJ2-1	TRBV25-1	CASSEVGDRGPVFSYNEQFF
TRBJ2-1	TRBV30	CAWRSGGNEQFF
TRBJ2-7	TRBV5-1	CASSFGTALEQYF
TRBJ1-2	TRBV20-1	CSARGQSHHYGYTF
TRBJ2-7	TRBV6-1	CASSERGGGPFSYEQYF
TRBJ2-7	TRBV7-9	CASSLTSGNYEQYF
TRBJ2-5	TRBV24-1	CATSAGGQGALRETQYF
TRBJ2-3	TRBV4-3	CASSQDKGLAGDKGDTQYF
TRBJ1-1	TRBV7-2	CASSPQATGGTEAFF